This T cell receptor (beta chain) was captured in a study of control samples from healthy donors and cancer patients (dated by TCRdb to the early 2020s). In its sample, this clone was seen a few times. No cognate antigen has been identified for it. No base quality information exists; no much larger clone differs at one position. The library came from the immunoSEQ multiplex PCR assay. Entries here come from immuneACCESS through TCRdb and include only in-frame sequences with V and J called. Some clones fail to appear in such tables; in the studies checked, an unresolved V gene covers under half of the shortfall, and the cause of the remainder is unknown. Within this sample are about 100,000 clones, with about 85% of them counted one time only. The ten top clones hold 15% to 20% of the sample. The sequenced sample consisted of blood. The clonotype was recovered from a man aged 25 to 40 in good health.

The nucleotides are TGTGCCAGCTCACGAGACAGGGTGATCGGCAATCAGCCCCAGCATTTT. The encoded protein is CASSRDRVIGNQPQHF. The chain uses TRBV18 and TRBJ1-5, with TRBD1 identical over 7 junction bases. The CDR3 starts with the cysteine, ends with the phenylalanine, and has 16 residues. Only CDR3 DNA remains: 48 bases, in frame from the first base. In the germline V gene, CDR1 corresponds to KGHSH and CDR2 to LQKENI. Trimming leaves V shorter by 4 bases and J shorter by 2 bases, with the junction holding 8 bases beyond the gene matches. Joined to the reference TRBV18 and TRBJ1-5 proteins, this CDR3 gives the full variable domain: NAGVMQNPRHLVRRRGQEARLRCSPMKGHSHVYWYRQLPEEGLKFMVYLQKENIIDESGMPKERFSAEFPKEGPSILRIQQVVRGDSAAYFCASSRDRVIGNQPQHFGDGTRLSIL.